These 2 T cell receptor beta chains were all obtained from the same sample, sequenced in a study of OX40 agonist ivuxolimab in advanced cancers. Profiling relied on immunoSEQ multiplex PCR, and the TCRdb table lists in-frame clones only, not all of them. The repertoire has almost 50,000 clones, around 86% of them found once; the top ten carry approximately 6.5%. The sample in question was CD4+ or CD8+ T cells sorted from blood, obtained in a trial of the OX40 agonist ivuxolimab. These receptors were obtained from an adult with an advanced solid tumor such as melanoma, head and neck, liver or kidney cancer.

CDR3 coding DNA: TGTGCCAGCAGCTTGGAGGCCCAGCCCCAGCATTTT. Amino acid sequence: CASSLEAQPQHF. V usage is TRBV5-8 and J usage is TRBJ1-5; D uncertain. Looked up from germline, CDR1 is SGHTS and CDR2 is YDEGEE. The CDR3 contains 12 residues. Trimming shortened V by 0 bases and J by 7 bases, and 5 bases separated the two germline ends. The full variable domain, with the rest looked up from reference TRBV5-8 and TRBJ1-5, is EAGVTQSPTHLIKTRGQQATLRCSPISGHTSVYWYQQALGLGLQFLLWYDEGEERNRGNFPPRFSGRQFPNYSSELNVNALELEDSALYLCASSLEAQPQHFGDGTRLSIL.

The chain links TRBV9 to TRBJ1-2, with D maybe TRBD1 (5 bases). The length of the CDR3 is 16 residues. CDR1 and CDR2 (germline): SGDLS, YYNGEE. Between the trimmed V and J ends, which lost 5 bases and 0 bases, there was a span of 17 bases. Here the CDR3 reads CASRDPREGSNYGYTF. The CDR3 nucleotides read TGTGCCAGCAGAGACCCCAGGGAGGGCTCTAACTATGGCTACACCTTC.